The sample holds many counts of the clone carrying this TCR beta chain. The data belong to a study of T cell repertoires in cytomegalovirus infection. About the study: A matching HLA type, together with CMV infection, was signaled by public TCR beta signatures.

Trimming took 1 base from V and 2 from J; bases not matched to a gene: 6. Germline values: CDR1 SGHNT, CDR2 YYREEE (reference sequence). The CDR3 loop spans 16 amino acids. TCRdb independently ran MiXCR on the reads; one entry per CDR3 protein. The table has more than 400,000 distinct CDR3 sequences, about 25% seen once. The clonotype originates from a human donor in good health (CMV status not recorded). Some clones in this sample may be carry-over from other donors' samples. Sequenced sample: PBMCs. The V and J genes are TRBV5-4 and TRBJ2-3, with 8 bases aligning to TRBD2. The CDR3 spells CASSLSGLAFTDTQYF. CDR3 bases: TGTGCCAGCAGCTTGTCTGGACTAGCATTCACAGATACGCAGTATTTT.